What follows are 23 T cell receptor beta chains derived from one specimen sequenced in a study of T cell repertoires in cytomegalovirus infection. Using its own MiXCR run on the reads, TCRdb lists one record per CDR3 protein. The table includes around 180,000 distinct CDR3 sequences, roughly a fifth detected once. What was sequenced was PBMCs. These receptors all stem from a human donor in good health (CMV status not recorded). Some clones in this sample may be carry-over from other donors' samples.

This chain uses TRBV10-3 with TRBJ2-5, with 8 bases identical to TRBD2. Per the germline V gene, CDR1 is ENHRY and CDR2 is SYGVKD. The CDR3 spans 12 residues. V was pared by 10 bases and J by 1 base, with 2 bases of the junction left unmatched. The CDR3: CATGGAQETQYF. In DNA, the CDR3 is TGTGCCACCGGGGGGGCCCAAGAGACCCAGTACTTC.

This chain joins TRBV20-1 and TRBJ1-5, with 10 nucleotides matching TRBD1. Germline CDR1 and CDR2: DFQATT and SNEGSKA (reference sequence). With V trimmed by 3 bases and J by 5 bases, 4 bases remained unmatched. The CDR3 extends over 14 amino acids. The CDR3 coding sequence is TGCAGTGCTAGTCCGGACAGGGGGTATCAGCCCCAGCATTTT. As protein: CSASPDRGYQPQHF.

The chain joins TRBV10-3 to TRBJ1-1; D possibly corresponds to TRBD1 (5 bases). V lost 8 bases, J lost 6 bases, and 16 bases lay in between. Germline V gene data show CDR1 as ENHRY and CDR2 as SYGVKD. The CDR3 extends over 13 amino acids. CDR3 residues: CAISGRGDAEAFF. CDR3 sequence (DNA): TGTGCCATCTCGGGACGGGGGGACGCTGAAGCTTTCTTT.

A word on this clonotype: The junction differs from germline at one of its ends, possibly a read error. J is TRBJ1-4 and V is TRBV7-9; unclear D gene. The CDR3 spans 15 residues. Germline V gene data show CDR1 as SEHNR and CDR2 as FQNEAQ (reference sequence). CDR3 region: CASSLLLEGNEKPFF. The CDR3 DNA is TGTGCCAGCAGCTTACTCCTGGAGGGTAATGAAAAACCGTTTTTT.

In this sample, this clonotype turned up many times. V and J are TRBV7-2 and TRBJ2-1, with 12 bases fitting TRBD2. The germline gives CDR1 SGHTA, CDR2 FQGNSA. Trimming cost V 1 base and J 7 bases; bases outside gene matches: 14. The CDR3 length is 19 residues. CDR3 nucleotide sequence: TGTGCCAGCAGCTTAGTAGGGGGCTCTAGCGGGAGGGCCGGAAATGAGCAGTTCTTC. This codes for CASSLVGGSSGRAGNEQFF.

This clonotype was seen at least ten times. The chain recombines TRBV7-3 with TRBJ2-2; D unclear. The V gene's germline CDR1 is SGHTA and CDR2 FQGTGA. Trimming removed 5 bases from V and 2 bases from J, with 15 bases in between. The CDR3 sequence is 16 residues long. The CDR3: CASSPRILANTGELFF. Here the CDR3 DNA reads TGTGCCAGCAGCCCCAGGATTTTGGCTAACACCGGGGAGCTGTTTTTT.

This chain uses TRBV20-1 with TRBJ1-1; D is undetermined. This CDR3 contains 12 residues. The germline V gene encodes CDR1 DFQATT and CDR2 SNEGSKA (reference sequence). With 6 bases removed from V and 3 bases from J, the gap between germline ends came to 11 bases. CDR3 amino acids: CSATGSDTEAFF. As DNA, the CDR3 is TGCAGTGCCACCGGGAGCGACACTGAAGCTTTCTTT.

This rearrangement joins TRBV5-1 to TRBJ1-1; a weak D match, TRBD1 (5 bases). The V end lost 0 bases, the J end lost 1 base, and 10 bases lay between the germline ends. The CDR3 sequence is 15 residues long. Germline V gene sequence: CDR1 SGHRS, CDR2 YFSETQ. The CDR3 loop is CASSLETGPNTEAFF. The CDR3 region has the DNA TGCGCCAGCAGCTTGGAGACGGGACCGAACACTGAAGCTTTCTTT.

The chain links TRBV12-3 or TRBV12-4 to TRBJ2-1; 11 bases align to TRBD2. V shed 3 bases, J shed 6 bases, and the junction held 4 bases outside the gene matches. The CDR3 sequence is 15 residues long. The CDR3 nucleotides read TGTGCCAGCAGTTTCCTAGCGGGGGGTTTCAATGAGCAGTTCTTC. Its protein is CASSFLAGGFNEQFF.

The chain carries TRBV2 and TRBJ2-1; TRBD2 matches at 7 bases. V lost 6 bases to trimming and J lost 0 bases; unmatched junction nucleotides: 5. The CDR3 is 15 amino acids. CDR1 SNHLY and CDR2 FYNNEI come from the germline V gene. The CDR3 sequence: CASRYGGSSYNEQFF. CDR3 bases: TGTGCCAGCAGATACGGGGGGAGCTCCTACAATGAGCAGTTCTTC. Variable domain in full (rest from reference TRBV2 and TRBJ2-1): EPEVTQTPSHQVTQMGQEVILRCVPISNHLYFYWYRQILGQKVEFLVSFYNNEISEKSEIFDDQFSVERPDGSNFTLKIRSTKLEDSAMYFCASRYGGSSYNEQFFGPGTRLTVL.

The table lists this clonotype with a few counts. J is TRBJ1-1 and V is TRBV11-2, with D uncertain. Germline lookup yields CDR1 SGHAT and CDR2 FQNNGV. CDR3 length: 15 residues. V lost 0 bases to trimming and J lost 1 base, with 9 bases between them. Here the CDR3 DNA reads TGTGCCAGCAGCTTAGACCCCTCGGCGAACACTGAAGCTTTCTTT. Translating gives CASSLDPSANTEAFF.

Regarding this clonotype: At one end the junction does not follow the germline gene, possibly because of a read error. V and J are TRBV28 and TRBJ2-1, with 9 bases lining up with TRBD2. The CDR3 covers 15 residues. In germline, CDR1 is MDHEN, CDR2 SYDVKM. The CDR3 protein is CASSQELAGRDEQLF. In nucleotides, the CDR3 is TGTGCCAGCAGTCAAGAACTAGCGGGTCGCGATGAGCAGTTATTC.

This clonotype was seen a few times. This chain uses TRBV28 with TRBJ1-1, with 7 bases lining up with TRBD1. Germline loops: CDR1 MDHEN, CDR2 SYDVKM. The V and J ends lost 2 bases and 7 bases, in that order; junction bases with no gene match: 10. This CDR3 is 15 amino acids long. CDR3 loop: CASSLMQGGGSEAFF. The CDR3 nucleotides read TGTGCCAGCAGTTTAATGCAGGGAGGGGGCAGTGAAGCTTTCTTT.

This clonotype occurred a few times. J is TRBJ1-3 and V is TRBV12-3 or TRBV12-4, with a possible D match to TRBD1 (5 bases). The V and J ends lost 3 bases and 4 bases respectively, with 13 bases between them. The CDR3 runs 15 residues. This CDR3 reads CASSLGGNVGNTIYF. The CDR3 DNA reads TGTGCCAGCAGTTTGGGGGGAAACGTCGGAAACACCATATATTTT.

This clonotype was seen only once. The DNA of the CDR3 is TGTGCCAGCAGCGTTGGACTAGCGGGAGGGACCGGGGAGCTGTTTTTT. Protein: CASSVGLAGGTGELFF. This chain links TRBV9 with TRBJ2-2, with 15 nucleotides matching TRBD2. In germline, CDR1 is SGDLS, CDR2 YYNGEE. The CDR3 has 16 amino acids. J gave up 5 bases and V 2 bases, and 1 base lay outside the gene matches.

This clonotype was detected a few times. This chain links TRBV6-6 with TRBJ2-7, with D hard to call. The CDR3 length is 14 residues. Germline loops: CDR1 MNHNY, CDR2 SVGAGI (reference sequence). V was shortened by 2 bases and J by 1 base, with 9 bases between the two germline ends. The CDR3 DNA is TGTGCCAGCAGTTACGGCCACCTATCCTACGAGCAGTACTTC. Its translation is CASSYGHLSYEQYF.

This clonotype was observed a handful of times. A read error may produce the germline difference seen at one junction end. The chain combines TRBV27 with TRBJ2-7; no firm D call. The CDR3 runs 16 residues. CDR1 is MNHEY and CDR2 is SMNVEV in the germline V gene (reference sequence). The CDR3 DNA sequence: TGTGCCAGCAGTGGCACCTTAGGCCCCCTCTCCTCCGAGCAGTACTTC. This gives the protein CASSGTLGPLSSEQYF.

This clonotype was counted ten times or more. The chain combines TRBV18 with TRBJ2-6; D is undetermined. V lost 8 bases, J lost 0 bases, and 5 bases lay in between. This CDR3 contains 13 residues. Germline V gives CDR1 KGHSH, CDR2 LQKENI. DNA of the CDR3: TGTGCCAGCAGCCCCTCTGGGGCCAACGTCCTGACTTTC. Its translation is CASSPSGANVLTF.

V usage is TRBV28 and J usage is TRBJ2-3, with 7 bases lining up with TRBD2. The length of the CDR3 is 18 residues. From germline, CDR1 is MDHEN and CDR2 SYDVKM. J was trimmed by 2 bases and V by 5 bases; bases with no gene match: 16. The CDR3 bases are TGTGCCAGCAGTCCCCACACCGGGCTAGCGGATTACACAGATACGCAGTATTTT. This gives the protein CASSPHTGLADYTDTQYF.

On this clonotype: One base away lies a much larger clone, so this may be a sequencing read error. This rearrangement joins TRBV5-4 to TRBJ2-2, with D possibly being TRBD2 (6 bases). The V end lost 5 bases, the J end lost 6 bases, and 17 bases lay between the germline ends. The V gene's germline CDR1 is SGHNT and CDR2 YYREEE (reference sequence). This CDR3 is 15 amino acids long. Written as DNA, the CDR3 is TGTGCCAGCAGTCCTGGGGGGAGCAGCGCCGGGGAGCTGTTTTTT. Translation: CASSPGGSSAGELFF.

This clonotype was detected ten times or more. The V gene is TRBV11-3, the J gene TRBJ2-1; 9 bases match TRBD1. The V segment lost 8 bases and the J segment 9 bases; nucleotides outside the gene matches: 8. Germline V gene sequence: CDR1 SGHNT, CDR2 YENEEA. The CDR3 runs to 13 residues. The CDR3 region has the DNA TGTGCCAGCTCCCAACAGGGGGCCGGTGAGCAGTTCTTC. This sequence encodes CASSQQGAGEQFF.

On this clonotype: This may come from a read error, since a much larger clone is one base off. The rearrangement uses TRBV6-1 and TRBJ2-1; 11 nucleotides line up with TRBD2. This CDR3 spans 15 amino acids. The germline gives CDR1 MNHNS, CDR2 SASEGT. Trimming cost V 3 bases and J 9 bases; bases outside gene matches: 7. CDR3 region: CASSEIAGGPGEQFF. The CDR3 coding sequence is TGTGCCAGCAGTGAGATAGCGGGAGGGCCGGGTGAGCAGTTCTTC.

This clonotype was seen a handful of times. The CDR3 region has the DNA TGTGCCAGCAGGGGTACTAGCGGGGAAAACAATGAGCAGTTCTTC. It is translated as CASRGTSGENNEQFF. The chain combines TRBV12-3 or TRBV12-4 with TRBJ2-1, with 10 positions matching TRBD2. This CDR3 is built from 15 residues. V lost 6 bases, J lost 5 bases, and 7 bases stayed unmatched.